This paragraph covers one TCR beta chain sequence. Its antigen remains unknown. V shed 3 bases and J shed 2 bases, with 17 bases lying between them. The CDR3 covers 16 residues. CDR1 is LNHNV and CDR2 is YYDKDF in the germline V gene (reference sequence). The sample belongs to a study of lymphopenia after photon versus proton radiotherapy. Study-level findings and limits: Photon-treated patients lost naive T cells and TCR diversity; proton-treated stayed stable.

Assay: immunoSEQ multiplex PCR; the TCRdb copy retains only in-frame clones and omits some. The sample consists of about 62,000 clones, roughly nine tenths of them appearing once. The receptor's source is a man aged 80 or over with esophageal cancer. Sample: peripheral blood, taken from a patient treated with proton-based radiotherapy. The chain carries TRBV15 and TRBJ2-7; D is possibly TRBD1 (6 bases). DNA of the CDR3: TGTGCCACCAGCAGCCCCCGACAGGTGGGGACCTACGAGCAGTACTTC. This codes for CATSSPRQVGTYEQYF.